This record looks at one TCR beta chain sequence and its context. This record belongs to a study of blood T cell repertoires in COVID-19. Study as a whole: Sites in the United States, Italy and Spain provided acute and convalescent COVID-19 samples. PBMCs, B-cell-depleted T cells, or T cells were the source of the cDNA or gDNA that made up the material.

Authors' data handling: Nucleated cell counts were estimated from reference gene primer amplification. Repertoires were generated with immunoSEQ multiplex PCR, while TCRdb's copy carries only in-frame clones and drops some. Clone size and the V and J calls come from that table; the DNA yielded D and trimming. The sample lists about 120,000 clones, 90% occurring once. Germline CDR1 is ENHRY and CDR2 is SYGVKD. V lost 4 bases and J 5 bases, leaving 9 bases between the germline ends. The CDR3 loop spans 12 amino acids. The source material was peripheral blood. The sequence was collected from a human donor with active COVID-19. The donor label of this sample is uncertain. This chain links TRBV10-3 with TRBJ2-7; weak D call: TRBD1 (5 bases). The CDR3 DNA reads as TGTGCCATCAGTGTTTTAGGGGACGAGCAGTACTTC. It encodes CAISVLGDEQYF.